What follows are 15 T cell receptor beta chains derived from one specimen sequenced in a study of T cell repertoires in cytomegalovirus infection. MiXCR, applied by TCRdb to the reads, yields one record per CDR3 protein. The sample lists around 430,000 distinct CDR3 sequences; approximately 40% were seen once. Which antigens these TCRs recognize remains unknown. The sample consisted of cultured PBMCs, taken from culture after CMV antigen stimulation. These receptors originate from a human donor in good health (CMV status not recorded). Some clones in this sample may be carry-over from other donors' samples.

This clonotype has a handful of counts. The V gene is TRBV7-2, the J gene TRBJ2-2, with 7 bases aligning to TRBD2. The J segment lost 0 bases and the V segment lost 1 base, leaving 23 bases of the junction unmatched. Germline V lookup: CDR1 SGHTA, CDR2 FQGNSA. This CDR3 contains 23 residues. Written as DNA, the CDR3 is TGTGCCAGCAGCTTAGGGGCTGGCGGGAGTAGTCGGTTGCGTCAATCGAACACCGGGGAGCTGTTTTTT. Translated, it gives CASSLGAGGSSRLRQSNTGELFF. Looking up the rest from reference TRBV7-2 and TRBJ2-2 gives the full variable domain: GAGVSQSPSNKVTEKGKDVELRCDPISGHTALYWYRQSLGQGLEFLIYFQGNSAPDKSGLPSDRFSAERTGGSVSTLTIQRTQQEDSAVYLCASSLGAGGSSRLRQSNTGELFFGEGSRLTVL.

In this sample, this clonotype turned up a few times. The V call is TRBV5-4, the J call TRBJ2-3; 7 bases match TRBD2. CDR3 length: 16 residues. The V and J ends lost 1 base and 6 bases, in that order; junction bases with no gene match: 11. Germline-derived CDR1 and CDR2 are SGHNT and YYREEE (reference sequence). The CDR3 DNA reads as TGTGCCAGCAGCTTGCGAGCGGGATGGGACCCTGATACGCAGTATTTT. This codes for CASSLRAGWDPDTQYF.

The chain employs TRBV3-1 and TRBJ2-7, with D uncertain. The CDR3 is 16 amino acids. Between the trimmed V and J ends, which lost 1 base and 3 bases, there was a span of 16 bases. The V gene's germline CDR1 is LGHDT and CDR2 YNNKEL (reference sequence). In nucleotides, the CDR3 is TGTGCCAGCAGCCAAGTCGTCCTGGACCCGAACTACGAGCAGTACTTC. This codes for CASSQVVLDPNYEQYF.

The chain joins TRBV5-4 to TRBJ2-1; tentative D call: TRBD1 (6 bases). V shed 4 bases and J shed 8 bases, with 10 bases lying between them. The CDR3 totals 12 residues. Germline V gene data show CDR1 as SGHNT and CDR2 as YYREEE (reference sequence). In DNA, the CDR3 is TGTGCCAGCAGCCCAGGACAGTATGAGCAGTTCTTC. Its translation is CASSPGQYEQFF.

This clonotype was detected a few times. The CDR3 bases are TGTGCCAGCAGTGCCTCGACTAGCGGGGGACTCATTCAGTACTTC. It is translated as CASSASTSGGLIQYF. The chain carries TRBV6-1 and TRBJ2-4; the match to TRBD2 covers 12 bases. V was pared by 4 bases and J by 9 bases, with 7 bases of the junction left unmatched. The CDR3 extends over 15 amino acids. Germline CDR1 MNHNS, CDR2 SASEGT.

The chain links TRBV28 to TRBJ2-1; TRBD1 agrees at 8 bases. Germline V gene lookup returns CDR1 MDHEN and CDR2 SYDVKM. V lost 5 bases to trimming and J lost 5 bases; unmatched junction nucleotides: 5. This CDR3 spans 14 amino acids. The CDR3 region is CASSRTGWNNEQFF. DNA for the CDR3: TGTGCCAGCAGTCGGACAGGGTGGAACAATGAGCAGTTCTTC.

This clonotype was seen only a few times. The chain recombines TRBV7-8 with TRBJ1-5; D uncertain. CDR3 size: 13 residues. V was clipped by 5 bases and J by 2 bases, with 7 bases between them. The germline gives CDR1 SGHVS, CDR2 FQNEAQ. The CDR3 DNA follows: TGTGCCAGCAGCCAGGTTCGCAATCAGCCCCAGCATTTT. It specifies CASSQVRNQPQHF.

The chain carries TRBV7-9 and TRBJ2-1, with 8 bases matching TRBD2. CDR1 is SEHNR and CDR2 is FQNEAQ in the germline V gene (reference sequence). With V trimmed by 4 bases and J by 8 bases, 10 bases remained unmatched. The CDR3 extends over 15 amino acids. CDR3 sequence (DNA): TGTGCCAGCAGCTCGCGCAGAAGCGGGAGTGATGAGCAGTTCTTC. Protein product: CASSSRRSGSDEQFF. The full variable domain, completed using reference TRBV7-9 and TRBJ2-1, is DTGVSQNPRHKITKRGQNVTFRCDPISEHNRLYWYRQTLGQGPEFLTYFQNEAQLEKSRLLSDRFSAERPKGSFSTLEIQRTEQGDSAMYLCASSSRRSGSDEQFFGPGTRLTVL.

This sequence joins TRBV7-9 and TRBJ2-5; D unresolved. This CDR3 is 14 amino acids long. The germline CDR1 and CDR2 sequences are SEHNR and FQNEAQ (reference sequence). Trimming removed 2 bases at V and 9 bases at J, with 16 bases between. CDR3 amino acids: CASSLYLSGGAQYF. In DNA form, the CDR3 reads TGTGCCAGCAGCTTATATTTGTCCGGTGGGGCCCAGTACTTC.

The table lists this clonotype with a few counts. V and J are TRBV6-1 and TRBJ2-5, with TRBD1 matching over 9 bases. This CDR3 has 13 amino acids. Germline V lookup: CDR1 MNHNS, CDR2 SASEGT. After removal of 6 bases from V and 4 bases from J, the junction contained 3 bases not matched to a gene. CDR3 DNA sequence: TGTGCCAGCAGACAGACAGGGGGAGAGACCCAGTACTTC. The encoded protein is CASRQTGGETQYF.

J is TRBJ1-2 and V is TRBV15; D uncertain. The germline V gene encodes CDR1 LNHNV and CDR2 YYDKDF (reference sequence). V lost 1 base to trimming and J lost 5 bases, with 8 bases between them. This CDR3 region has 13 residues. CDR3 loop: CATSRGGLYGYTF. For the CDR3, the DNA is TGTGCCACCAGCAGAGGTGGACTTTATGGCTACACCTTC. The variable domain in full, with the rest retrieved from reference TRBV15 and TRBJ1-2, is DAMVIQNPRYQVTQFGKPVTLSCSQTLNHNVMYWYQQKSSQAPKLLFHYYDKDFNNEADTPDNFQSRRPNTSFCFLDIRSPGLGDTAMYLCATSRGGLYGYTFGSGTRLTVV.

The rearrangement links TRBV27 to TRBJ1-6; maybe TRBD1 (5 bases). V dropped 3 bases and J dropped 10 bases, with 16 bases sitting between them. Germline CDR1 MNHEY, CDR2 SMNVEV (reference sequence). The CDR3 has 15 residues. This CDR3 is CASSFAGWDVSPLHF. CDR3 bases: TGTGCCAGCAGTTTTGCAGGGTGGGACGTCTCACCCCTCCACTTT.

This clonotype was seen only a few times. This chain links TRBV12-3 or TRBV12-4 with TRBJ2-7; perhaps D is TRBD1 or TRBD2 (5 bases each). V shed 5 bases and J shed 6 bases, with 11 bases lying between them. The CDR3 length is 12 residues. The CDR3 sequence is CASSPGTSEQYF. The CDR3 bases are TGTGCCAGCAGTCCTGGGACGTCCGAGCAGTACTTC.

V and J are TRBV7-9 and TRBJ2-5; the D gene is possibly TRBD1 (6 bases). The CDR3 consists of 16 residues. Looked up from germline, CDR1 is SEHNR and CDR2 is FQNEAQ (reference sequence). With 2 bases removed from V and 0 bases from J, the gap between germline ends came to 13 bases. CDR3 residues: CASSLFRQDYQETQYF. The CDR3 region has the DNA TGTGCCAGCAGCTTATTTAGACAGGACTACCAAGAGACCCAGTACTTC.

The sample holds many counts of this clonotype. The gene calls are TRBV7-2 and TRBJ1-5, with TRBD1 as a possible D gene (6 bases). The CDR3 has 17 amino acids. The germline V and J ends were trimmed by 1 base and 2 bases, with 15 bases remaining between them. Per germline, CDR1 SGHTA and CDR2 FQGNSA. The DNA of the CDR3 is TGTGCCAGCAGCTTAGGTGAGGGCAGGGGTGGCAATCAGCCCCAGCATTTT. Amino acid sequence: CASSLGEGRGGNQPQHF.